Shown below are 25 T cell receptor beta chains from a single sample sequenced in a study of blood T cell repertoires in COVID-19 (dated by TCRdb to about 2020). Libraries came from the immunoSEQ multiplex PCR assay. TCRdb retrieved this table from immuneACCESS and kept in-frame rearrangements only. Not all clones are present; in checked studies, unresolved V genes account for under half, and no reason is known for the remainder. The sample profile shows roughly 410,000 clones; around 87% of them were found once. The ten largest clones capture roughly 2.1% of the sample. The source material was peripheral blood. These TCRs come from a woman aged 55-69 years with COVID-19, enrolled during active disease.

The gene calls are TRBV5-6 and TRBJ1-6; D call uncertain. CDR1 is SGHDT and CDR2 is YYEEEE in the germline V gene. The CDR3 contains 16 residues. Deletions cut 1 base from V and 14 bases from J, with 22 bases between. Written as DNA, the CDR3 is TGTGCCAGCAGCTTGAGGAGAATTCAAGGCCACAATACCCTCCACTTT. Amino acids: CASSLRRIQGHNTLHF.

This rearrangement joins TRBV19 to TRBJ1-6, with a weak D call TRBD1 (6 bases). The V gene's germline CDR1 is LNHDA and CDR2 SQIVND (reference sequence). Trimming took off 5 bases at V and 7 bases at J, with 12 bases between the two ends. The CDR3 spans 14 residues. The DNA of the CDR3 is TGTGCCAGTAGTGCCTGGGACAAAAATTCACCCCTCCACTTT. Amino acids: CASSAWDKNSPLHF.

The V and J genes are TRBV7-3 and TRBJ1-3; D remains unclear. Germline assignment: CDR1 SGHTA and CDR2 FQGTGA. The CDR3 has 14 amino acids. Trimming cost V 0 bases and J 8 bases, with 11 bases left between them. The CDR3 sequence is CASSLTGPDDTIYF. Here the CDR3 DNA reads TGTGCCAGCAGCTTAACGGGCCCCGACGACACCATATATTTT.

This clone showed up just once. This chain uses TRBV21-1 with TRBJ2-5; TRBD2 is the table's D call, not checked against the DNA. TRBV21-1 is noted as a pseudogene. CDR3 size: 20 residues. The CDR3 sequence is CASSKVRALSSPTPRETQYF. The CDR3 bases are TGTGCCAGCAGCAAAGTGAGAGCCCTCTCTTCCCCTACACCTAGAGAGACCCAGTACTTC.

The chain employs TRBV19 and TRBJ1-2; D is ambiguous. Germline V gene sequence: CDR1 LNHDA, CDR2 SQIVND (reference sequence). The V gene lost 5 bases and the J gene lost 2 bases, with 9 bases spanning the gap. This CDR3 contains 13 residues. CDR3: CASSEGFNYGYTF. In DNA form, the CDR3 reads TGTGCCAGTAGTGAGGGTTTCAACTATGGCTACACCTTC.

This clone was recorded only once. This chain links TRBV6-5 with TRBJ1-4; D gene uncertain. The CDR3 is 14 residues long. Germline-derived CDR1 and CDR2 are MNHEY and SVGAGI. V shed 8 bases and J shed 0 bases, with 10 bases lying between them. CDR3: CASRGVATNEKLFF. The CDR3, as DNA: TGTGCCAGCCGCGGGGTAGCAACTAATGAAAAACTGTTTTTT.

The rearrangement links TRBV4-1 to TRBJ2-7; no firm D call. CDR3 length: 13 amino acids. CDR1 is MGHRA and CDR2 is YSYEKL in the germline V gene. Trimming took off 1 base at V and 3 bases at J, with 7 bases between the two ends. The CDR3 DNA is TGCGCCAGCAGCCAAGGAGATCACTACGAGCAGTACTTC. Residues: CASSQGDHYEQYF.

This chain uses TRBV19 with TRBJ2-1; 12 bases map to TRBD2. Germline-derived CDR1 and CDR2 are LNHDA and SQIVND (reference sequence). This CDR3 spans 14 amino acids. The V and J ends lost 5 bases and 8 bases, in that order; junction bases with no gene match: 4. The CDR3 nucleotides are TGTGCCAGTAGTTGGACTAGCGGGGTCCATGAGCAGTTCTTC. Translating it yields CASSWTSGVHEQFF. The full variable domain, in which reference TRBV19 and TRBJ2-1 provide the parts outside the CDR3, is DGGITQSPKYLFRKEGQNVTLSCEQNLNHDAMYWYRQDPGQGLRLIYYSQIVNDFQKGDIAEGYSVSREKKESFPLTVTSAQKNPTAFYLCASSWTSGVHEQFFGPGTRLTVL.

The chain couples TRBV7-9 to TRBJ2-7; D gene ambiguous. CDR1 and CDR2 from the germline V gene are SEHNR and FQNEAQ (reference sequence). The CDR3 is 15 residues long. The V and J ends lost 8 bases and 5 bases respectively, with 22 bases between them. The DNA for the CDR3 is TGTGCCAGCTCCCCTCGCCCTATACAGCATAACGAGCAGTACTTC. Translation gives CASSPRPIQHNEQYF.

Turning to this clone: One junction end does not reproduce the germline sequence, and a read error may be involved. The chain is built from TRBV6-1 and TRBJ1-2, with no clear D. This CDR3 is 13 amino acids long. Germline CDR1 is MNHNS and CDR2 is SASEGT. CDR3 sequence (DNA): TGTGCCAGCAGAGAAGGCGGCTCCTATGGCTACACCTTC. This encodes CASREGGSYGYTF.

The CDR3 nucleotides read TGCGCCAGCAGTCCCTCAACTAGCGGAGGGTACGAGCAGTACTTC. This encodes CASSPSTSGGYEQYF. This chain connects TRBV5-1 to TRBJ2-7; 8 bases agree with TRBD2. The germline gives CDR1 SGHRS, CDR2 YFSETQ. CDR3 size: 15 residues. Trimming took 5 bases from V and 4 from J; bases not matched to a gene: 11. Full variable domain (outside the CDR3, taken from reference TRBV5-1 and TRBJ2-7): KAGVTQTPRYLIKTRGQQVTLSCSPISGHRSVSWYQQTPGQGLQFLFEYFSETQRNKGNFPGRFSGRQFSNSRSEMNVSTLELGDSALYLCASSPSTSGGYEQYFGPGTRLTVT.

A single count supports this clone. The V call is TRBV6-6, the J call TRBJ1-4, with D possibly being TRBD1 (5 bases). Trimming shortened V by 6 bases and J by 0 bases, and 11 bases separated the two germline ends. This CDR3 has 15 amino acids. Germline V gene sequence: CDR1 MNHNY, CDR2 SVGAGI (reference sequence). This CDR3 is CASSPGQATNEKLFF. As DNA, the CDR3 is TGTGCCAGCAGCCCTGGACAAGCAACTAATGAAAAACTGTTTTTT.

CDR3 nucleotide sequence: TGTGCCAGCAGCCAAGGTTACAGCGGGGGGGCTGGCGAGACCCAGTACTTC. Translation gives CASSQGYSGGAGETQYF. The rearrangement joins TRBV4-2 to TRBJ2-5; 10 bases are shared with TRBD2. The length of the CDR3 is 17 residues. With V trimmed by 1 base and J by 5 bases, 10 bases remained unmatched. Germline V lookup: CDR1 LGHNA, CDR2 YNFKEQ.

The V gene is TRBV4-2, the J gene TRBJ2-7; 10 nucleotides match TRBD2. The V gene's germline CDR1 is LGHNA and CDR2 YNFKEQ. CDR3 length: 16 residues. V gave up 2 bases and J gave up 5 bases; unmatched junction bases: 9. The CDR3 loop is CASSQLFSGGIDEQYF. The CDR3 DNA reads TGTGCCAGCAGCCAACTCTTTAGCGGGGGGATAGACGAGCAGTACTTC.

V usage is TRBV9 and J usage is TRBJ1-2, with TRBD1 identical over 7 bases. Germline CDR1 is SGDLS and CDR2 is YYNGEE. V was pared by 3 bases and J by 4 bases, with 9 bases of the junction left unmatched. This CDR3 has 15 amino acids. This chain's CDR3 is CASSAQTGTGYGYTF. CDR3 bases: TGTGCCAGCAGCGCCCAGACAGGGACCGGCTATGGCTACACCTTC. The full variable domain, completed using reference TRBV9 and TRBJ1-2, is DSGVTQTPKHLITATGQRVTLRCSPRSGDLSVYWYQQSLDQGLQFLIQYYNGEERAKGNILERFSAQQFPDLHSELNLSSLELGDSALYFCASSAQTGTGYGYTFGSGTRLTVV.

The chain combines TRBV5-1 with TRBJ1-1, with TRBD1 matching 9 bases. This CDR3 comprises 16 residues. The germline V gene encodes CDR1 SGHRS and CDR2 YFSETQ. V trimming: 5 bases; J trimming: 0 bases; junction bases outside the gene matches: 8. Written as DNA, the CDR3 is TGCGCCAGCAGACGGGACAGGGAATGGGTGAACACTGAAGCTTTCTTT. Encoded protein: CASRRDREWVNTEAFF.

V gene TRBV2 combines with J gene TRBJ1-4; 7 bases line up with TRBD1. Germline lookup yields CDR1 SNHLY and CDR2 FYNNEI. The CDR3 spans 15 residues. The V segment lost 5 bases and the J segment 7 bases; nucleotides outside the gene matches: 10. The CDR3 nucleotides read TGTGCCAGCAGTACGGGACAGAGCTATGGTGAAAAACTGTTTTTT. Its protein product is CASSTGQSYGEKLFF.

In this sample, this clone turned up a few times. The rearrangement uses TRBV2 and TRBJ1-5; the match to TRBD1 covers 12 bases. The CDR3 runs 17 residues. The V gene end was trimmed by 2 bases and the J gene end by 4 bases; junction bases not matched to a gene: 6. Looked up from germline, CDR1 is SNHLY and CDR2 is FYNNEI. The CDR3 coding sequence is TGTGCCAGCAGTGAACGGGGGGGACAGGGGGCTAATCAGCCCCAGCATTTT. Protein sequence: CASSERGGQGANQPQHF.

The gene calls are TRBV25-1 and TRBJ1-2; unclear D gene. The CDR3 contains 11 residues. Germline V gene lookup returns CDR1 MGHDK and CDR2 SYGVNS. The V gene lost 5 bases and the J gene lost 7 bases, with 8 bases spanning the gap. CDR3 bases: TGTGCCAGCAGTCTGGGGAGTGGCTACACCTTC. The encoded protein is CASSLGSGYTF.

V is TRBV5-1 and J is TRBJ2-7, with a tentative D call TRBD1 (5 bases). The CDR3 totals 14 residues. From germline, CDR1 is SGHRS and CDR2 YFSETQ. V was trimmed by 4 bases and J by 3 bases, leaving 14 bases between them. Here the CDR3 DNA reads TGCGCCAGCAGCAAAACAGGCGGCCTCTACGAGCAGTACTTC. Amino acids: CASSKTGGLYEQYF. Full variable domain (remainder filled in from reference TRBV5-1 and TRBJ2-7): KAGVTQTPRYLIKTRGQQVTLSCSPISGHRSVSWYQQTPGQGLQFLFEYFSETQRNKGNFPGRFSGRQFSNSRSEMNVSTLELGDSALYLCASSKTGGLYEQYFGPGTRLTVT.

The rearrangement links TRBV7-9 to TRBJ1-4; 9 nucleotides match TRBD1. With 5 bases clipped from V and 7 bases from J, the junction kept 5 bases outside the gene matches. The CDR3 runs 14 residues. In germline, CDR1 is SEHNR, CDR2 FQNEAQ (reference sequence). For the CDR3, the DNA is TGTGCCAGCAGCGGGACAGGGTTAATTGAAAAACTGTTTTTT. Amino acid sequence: CASSGTGLIEKLFF.

The count of this clone is one. The chain uses TRBV7-9 and TRBJ1-2; D might be TRBD1 (5 bases). V lost 6 bases to trimming and J lost 8 bases, with 13 bases between them. The CDR3 contains 12 residues. Germline values: CDR1 SEHNR, CDR2 FQNEAQ (reference sequence). This chain's CDR3 is CASSQQADGYTF. CDR3 nucleotide sequence: TGTGCCAGCAGTCAACAGGCAGACGGCTACACCTTC.

V is TRBV9 and J is TRBJ2-7; 9 bases are a match to TRBD1. Germline V gene lookup returns CDR1 SGDLS and CDR2 YYNGEE. This CDR3 contains 15 residues. The V gene end was trimmed by 2 bases and the J gene end by 3 bases; junction bases not matched to a gene: 6. The CDR3 DNA follows: TGTGCCAGCAGCGTTGACAGGGGGTTAGGCTACGAGCAGTACTTC. Translation: CASSVDRGLGYEQYF.

This clone appeared once. The rearrangement links TRBV5-1 to TRBJ2-1, with 9 bases identical to TRBD1. The CDR3 has 14 amino acids. J gave up 4 bases and V 4 bases, and 3 bases lay outside the gene matches. CDR1 SGHRS and CDR2 YFSETQ come from the germline V gene. The CDR3 nucleotides read TGCGCCAGCAGCCCGGGACAGGGATACAATGAGCAGTTCTTC. This encodes CASSPGQGYNEQFF.

This sequence joins TRBV6-2 or TRBV6-3 and TRBJ2-1; a weak D match, TRBD1 (5 bases). Trimming removed 0 bases at V and 1 base at J, with 10 bases between. Germline CDR1 reads MNHEY; CDR2 reads SVGEGT. The CDR3 has 16 amino acids. CDR3 bases: TGTGCCAGCAGTTACTCCAGGGTAGCATCCTACAATGAGCAGTTCTTC. This codes for CASSYSRVASYNEQFF.